Included here is one TCR beta chain sequence, with context. The source of the sample is a study of blood T cell repertoires in COVID-19. Study at large: Specimens from acute and convalescent COVID-19 originated in the United States, Italy and Spain. PBMCs, B-cell-depleted T cells, or T cells provided the cDNA or gDNA that made up the material.

In the original workflow: Amplification of reference gene primers was used by the study to estimate nucleated cell counts. Clones were sequenced by immunoSEQ multiplex PCR, and TCRdb holds only the in-frame ones, with some missing. D and trimming were read from the DNA, whereas the V and J calls and clone size are those reported in that table. Here the sample spans around 110,000 clones, 90% being singletons. Germline CDR1 and CDR2: SGHTA and FQGNSA. V gave up 4 bases and J gave up 2 bases, with 11 bases separating them. This CDR3 has 14 residues. The chain is built from TRBV7-2 and TRBJ2-5, with unresolved D. The clonotype comes from a human donor with active COVID-19. The donor label of this sample is uncertain. The sample was peripheral blood. The CDR3 loop reads CASSWVPGQETQYF. The CDR3, as DNA: TGTGCCAGCAGCTGGGTTCCGGGTCAAGAGACCCAGTACTTC.